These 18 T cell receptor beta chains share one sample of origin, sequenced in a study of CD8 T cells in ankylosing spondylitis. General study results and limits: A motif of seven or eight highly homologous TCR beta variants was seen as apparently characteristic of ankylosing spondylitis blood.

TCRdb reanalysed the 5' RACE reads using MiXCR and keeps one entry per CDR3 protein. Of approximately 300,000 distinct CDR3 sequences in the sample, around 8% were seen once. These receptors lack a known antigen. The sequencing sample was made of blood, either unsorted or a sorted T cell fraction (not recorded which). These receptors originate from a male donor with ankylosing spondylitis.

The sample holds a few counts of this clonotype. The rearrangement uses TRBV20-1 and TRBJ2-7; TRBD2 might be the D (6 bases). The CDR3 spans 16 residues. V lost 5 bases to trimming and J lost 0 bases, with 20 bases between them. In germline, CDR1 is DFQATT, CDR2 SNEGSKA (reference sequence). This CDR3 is CSAWPPGLRSSYEQYF. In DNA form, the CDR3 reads TGCAGTGCTTGGCCTCCGGGACTTCGAAGCTCCTACGAGCAGTACTTC.

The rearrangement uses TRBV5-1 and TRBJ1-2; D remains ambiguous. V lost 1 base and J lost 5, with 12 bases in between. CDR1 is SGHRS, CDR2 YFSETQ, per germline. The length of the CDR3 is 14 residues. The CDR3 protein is CASSLSPTEYGYTF. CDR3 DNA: TGCGCCAGCAGCTTGTCACCAACGGAATATGGCTACACCTTC.

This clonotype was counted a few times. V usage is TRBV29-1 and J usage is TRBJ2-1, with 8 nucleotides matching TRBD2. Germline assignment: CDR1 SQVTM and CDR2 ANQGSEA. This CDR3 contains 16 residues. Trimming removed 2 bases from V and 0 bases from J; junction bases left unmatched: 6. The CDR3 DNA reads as TGCAGCGTTGAATCCCCCGGGACTAGCTCCTACAATGAGCAGTTCTTC. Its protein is CSVESPGTSSYNEQFF.

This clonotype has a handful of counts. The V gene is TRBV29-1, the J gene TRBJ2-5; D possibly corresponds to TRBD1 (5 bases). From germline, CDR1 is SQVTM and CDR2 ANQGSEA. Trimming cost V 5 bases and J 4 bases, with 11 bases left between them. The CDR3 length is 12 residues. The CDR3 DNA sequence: TGCAGCGTTACCCGACAGTCAGAGACCCAGTACTTC. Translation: CSVTRQSETQYF.

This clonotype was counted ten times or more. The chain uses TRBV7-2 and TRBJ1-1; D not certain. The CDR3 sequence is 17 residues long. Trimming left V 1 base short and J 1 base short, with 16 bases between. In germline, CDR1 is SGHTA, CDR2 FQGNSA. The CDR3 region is CASSLVRPARANTEAFF. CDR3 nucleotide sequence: TGTGCCAGCAGCTTAGTTAGGCCAGCAAGGGCGAACACTGAAGCTTTCTTT.

Here the CDR3 reads CASSETGRDNEQFF. The CDR3 DNA is TGTGCCAGCAGTGAGACTGGCAGAGACAATGAGCAGTTCTTC. The chain has TRBV2 and TRBJ2-1; unclear D gene. V lost 3 bases to trimming and J lost 5 bases, with 11 bases between them. The V gene's germline CDR1 is SNHLY and CDR2 FYNNEI. The CDR3 length is 14 residues.

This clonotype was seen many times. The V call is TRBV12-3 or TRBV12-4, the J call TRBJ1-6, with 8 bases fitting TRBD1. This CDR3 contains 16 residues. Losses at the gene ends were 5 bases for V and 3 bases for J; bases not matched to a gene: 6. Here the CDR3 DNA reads TGTGCCAGCAGTCCCGGGACAGGCCGCTATAATTCACCCCTCCACTTT. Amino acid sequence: CASSPGTGRYNSPLHF.

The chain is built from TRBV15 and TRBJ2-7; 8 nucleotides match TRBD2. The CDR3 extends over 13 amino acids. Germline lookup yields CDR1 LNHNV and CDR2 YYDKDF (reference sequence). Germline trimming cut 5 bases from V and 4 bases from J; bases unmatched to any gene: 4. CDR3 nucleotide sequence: TGTGCCACCAGCGTTTTAGCGGGATACGAGCAGTACTTC. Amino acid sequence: CATSVLAGYEQYF.

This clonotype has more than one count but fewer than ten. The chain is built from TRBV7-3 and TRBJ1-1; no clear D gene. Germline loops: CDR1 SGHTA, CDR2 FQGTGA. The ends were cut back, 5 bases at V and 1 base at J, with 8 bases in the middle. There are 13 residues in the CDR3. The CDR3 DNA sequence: TGTGCCAGCAGCACGGACGGGAACACTGAAGCTTTCTTT. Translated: CASSTDGNTEAFF.

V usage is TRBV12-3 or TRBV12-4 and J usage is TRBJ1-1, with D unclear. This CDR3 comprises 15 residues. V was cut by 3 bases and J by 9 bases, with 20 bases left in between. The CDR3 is CASSFSSVKQAKAFF. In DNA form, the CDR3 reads TGTGCCAGCAGTTTTTCTTCAGTCAAGCAGGCGAAAGCTTTCTTT.

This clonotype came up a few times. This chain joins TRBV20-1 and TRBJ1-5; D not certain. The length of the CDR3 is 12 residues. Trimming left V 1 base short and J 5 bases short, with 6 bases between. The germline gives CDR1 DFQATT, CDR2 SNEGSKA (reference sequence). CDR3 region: CSARVGYQPQHF. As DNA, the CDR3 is TGCAGTGCTAGAGTTGGTTATCAGCCCCAGCATTTT.

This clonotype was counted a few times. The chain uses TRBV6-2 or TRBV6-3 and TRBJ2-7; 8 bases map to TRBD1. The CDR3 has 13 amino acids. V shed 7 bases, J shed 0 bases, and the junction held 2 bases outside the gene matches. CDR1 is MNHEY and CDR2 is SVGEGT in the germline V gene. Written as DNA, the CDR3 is TGTGCCAGCAAAGGACAGGGCTCCTACGAGCAGTACTTC. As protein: CASKGQGSYEQYF.

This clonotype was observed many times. DNA for the CDR3: TGCAGTGCTAGCGACGGTTACGAGCAGTACTTC. Its translation: CSASDGYEQYF. The chain links TRBV20-1 to TRBJ2-7; D gene uncertain. The V gene lost 3 bases and the J gene lost 4 bases, with 7 bases spanning the gap. The CDR3 has 11 residues. The V gene's germline CDR1 is DFQATT and CDR2 SNEGSKA (reference sequence).

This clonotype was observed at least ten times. Written as DNA, the CDR3 is TGTGCCATCAGTGAAACCGACAGGGGCTCCGAGACCCAGTACTTC. Translated: CAISETDRGSETQYF. V is TRBV10-3 and J is TRBJ2-5; TRBD1 matches at 8 bases. Germline-derived CDR1 and CDR2 are ENHRY and SYGVKD. J lost 5 bases, V lost 3 bases, and 8 bases had no gene match. The CDR3 runs to 15 residues.

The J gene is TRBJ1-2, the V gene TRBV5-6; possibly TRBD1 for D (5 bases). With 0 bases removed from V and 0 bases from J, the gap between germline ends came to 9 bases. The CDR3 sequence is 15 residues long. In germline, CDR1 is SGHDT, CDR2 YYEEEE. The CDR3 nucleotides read TGTGCCAGCAGCTTGGAGGCAGGGACTAACTATGGCTACACCTTC. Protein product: CASSLEAGTNYGYTF.

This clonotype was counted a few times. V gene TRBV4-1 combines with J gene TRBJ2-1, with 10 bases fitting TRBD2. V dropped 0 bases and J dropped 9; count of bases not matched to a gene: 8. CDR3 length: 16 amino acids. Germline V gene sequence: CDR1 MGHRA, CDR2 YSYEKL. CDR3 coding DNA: TGCGCCAGCAGCCAAGATAGTCTAGCGGGAGCGAGTGAGCAGTTCTTC. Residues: CASSQDSLAGASEQFF.

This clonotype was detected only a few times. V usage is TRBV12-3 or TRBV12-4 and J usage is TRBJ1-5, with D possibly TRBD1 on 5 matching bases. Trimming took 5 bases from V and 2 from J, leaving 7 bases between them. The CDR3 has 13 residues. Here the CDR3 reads CASSRDGNQPQHF. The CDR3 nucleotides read TGTGCCAGCAGTCGGGACGGCAATCAGCCCCAGCATTTT.

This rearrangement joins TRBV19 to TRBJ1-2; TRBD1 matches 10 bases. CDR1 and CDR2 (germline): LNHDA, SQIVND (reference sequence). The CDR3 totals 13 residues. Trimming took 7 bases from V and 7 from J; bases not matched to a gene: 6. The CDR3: CASTADRGLGYTF. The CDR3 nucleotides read TGTGCCAGTACCGCAGACAGGGGGCTTGGCTACACCTTC. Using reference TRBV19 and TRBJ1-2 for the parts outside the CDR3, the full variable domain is DGGITQSPKYLFRKEGQNVTLSCEQNLNHDAMYWYRQDPGQGLRLIYYSQIVNDFQKGDIAEGYSVSREKKESFPLTVTSAQKNPTAFYLCASTADRGLGYTFGSGTRLTVV.